This record concerns one T cell receptor (beta chain) sequence. Its antigen remains unknown. In germline, CDR1 is MGHRA, CDR2 YSYEKL. With 6 bases clipped from V and 3 bases from J, the junction kept 4 bases outside the gene matches. The CDR3 extends over 13 amino acids. The data belong to a study of T cell responses to AZD1222 COVID-19 vaccine. Profiling relied on immunoSEQ multiplex PCR, and the TCRdb table lists in-frame clones only, not all of them. The sample shows about 100,000 clones, 80% to 90% of them seen only once. General study points: Unmutated variant regions are reportedly targeted by nearly half of spike-specific TCRs. Mapped onto spike, vaccine-associated CD4 TCRs spanned it and were dominant at 160-218 and 743-854. The number of AZD1222 recipients seropositive at baseline was only six.

The chain employs TRBV4-1 and TRBJ2-7, with TRBD1 matching 8 bases. The sequences come from peripheral blood, collected on day 0 of AZD1222 vaccination. This sequence was found in an adult in good health. The CDR3: CASRATGGYEQYF. The DNA for the CDR3 is TGCGCCAGCAGAGCAACAGGGGGCTACGAGCAGTACTTC.